The T cell receptor (beta chain) described here comes from a study of Graves' ophthalmopathy and Graves' hyperthyroidism. Overall study: Cases classed as stable hyperthyroidism had no ophthalmopathy within 18 months of follow-up. General observations from the study: Cross-validated, the 13-signature model showed 87.88%/81.08% sensitivity/specificity, and 80%/75% in the test set.

People with hyperthyroidism were aged 18 to 65 and newly diagnosed, under 2 months' duration. This clonotype occurred once. Antigen: not known. RNA transcripts were the template, and TCR beta CDR3 regions were amplified from them. First-round RT-PCR with HTBI primers preceded a second-round multiplex PCR. TCRdb independently ran MiXCR on the multiplex PCR reads; one entry per CDR3 protein. There are about 600,000 distinct CDR3 sequences in the sample; under 40% occur only once, and about 4% lies in the top ten. This CDR3 is built from 17 residues. V lost 0 bases and J lost 5; bases outside the gene matches: 8. Germline V gives CDR1 SGDLS, CDR2 YYNGEE.

The chain recombines TRBV9 with TRBJ2-4; 10 bases line up with TRBD1. This TCR derives from an adult man with Graves' hyperthyroidism. The sequencing input was peripheral blood or thyroid tissue (not recorded which). CDR3 sequence (DNA): TGTGCCAGCAGCGTAGGGCCTACCGGGACAGGGGAAAACATTCAGTACTTC. Protein sequence: CASSVGPTGTGENIQYF.